This TCR beta chain was obtained from a study of cytomegalovirus exposure and HLA in healthy donors (dated by TCRdb to about 2017). About the study as a whole: The 670 or so repertoires of the first cohort and the 95 to 150 validation repertoires were produced on the same platform, according to a later analysis. Along with the approximately 620-subject first cohort, a separate validation cohort of over a hundred different subjects was used. The study was designed to test whether signatures of past pathogen exposure could be identified by cataloging public T cell receptors. To predict cytomegalovirus infection status, the study brought together high-throughput TCR immunosequencing, statistical association of individual TCRs with disease status, and machine learning. Broader findings and caveats from the paper: A later analysis had no HLA typing for the validation cohort, so co-occurrence there was scored across all 120 or so repertoires. The study gave a list of over 150 TCR beta chains associated with cytomegalovirus. While some public TCRs were present in many individuals, most TCR sequences turned up only very rarely across donors. A later analysis found that TCRs clustered in the first cohort also tended to co-occur in the roughly 110 validation repertoires, with 90% to 95% of cluster scores above 0. A few of the identified cytomegalovirus-associated TCR beta chains were confirmed in vitro to be specific for cytomegalovirus antigens. The authors suggested that the approach could potentially be extended to other disease states and immunological phenotypes. The classifier was reported to diagnose cytomegalovirus status with high specificity and sensitivity in both the original cohort and the validation cohort.

Library prep was done by the immunoSEQ multiplex PCR assay. As for how the authors treated the data: A statistical classification framework was built for diagnosing cytomegalovirus status from the catalog of TCR beta chain sequences. TCRdb took over this immuneACCESS table, retaining in-frame rearrangements with V and J assigned. Such tables are incomplete; in checked studies, under half of the missing clones stem from an unresolved V gene, and the remainder is unexplained. V and J calls and clone size are given by that table; D and trimming were obtained from the DNA. Counted in this sample were about 360,000 clones; 75% to 90% of them appeared once. Roughly 0.8% of the sample rests with the top ten. Donors formed part of the validation cohort, which comprised 120 subjects and was distinct from the first cohort of some 700 subjects. CDR1 SEHNR and CDR2 FQNEAQ were looked up in the germline V gene (reference sequence). Unmatched junction bases come to 5, with V trimmed by 5 bases and J by 5 bases. The CDR3 runs 13 amino acids, cysteine and phenylalanine included. Only the CDR3 region is kept as DNA, spanning 39 bases read in frame from base 1.

In regard to this clone: It lacks a known antigen. Base qualities were left out, and no much larger clone turns up one base away.

The sample comprised PBMCs. The chain uses TRBV7-9 and TRBJ2-5; 7 bases in the junction line up with TRBD1. This receptor was identified in a woman aged 18-29 years in good health and CMV-seronegative. The bases are TGTGCCAGCAGCCTAACAGGGGTCGAGACCCAGTACTTC. Its coded protein is CASSLTGVETQYF.